This TCR beta chain was profiled in a study of follicular helper T cells after annual influenza vaccination. Assay used: immunoSEQ multiplex PCR; TCRdb lists only in-frame clones, some missing. The sample records about 1,400 clones, about 65% being singletons. The CDR3 runs 13 residues. Germline-derived CDR1 and CDR2 are MDHEN and SYDVKM. V lost 6 bases, J lost 10 bases, and 16 bases lay in between. The time point is: 2015-2016 season, 7 days after influenza vaccination. The chain has TRBV28 and TRBJ1-5; D unresolved. Sequences were derived from CXCR5+ CD38+ circulating T follicular helper cells from blood, sampled 7 days after influenza vaccination. Specified subset: circulating Tfh, non-naive CD4+CXCR5+PD-1+ (ICOS+CD38+ or ICOS-CD38-). This TCR came from an adult who received the influenza vaccine. The CDR3 nucleotides read TGTGCCAGCAGGACACAACGGACCGGACCCCAGCATTTT. It encodes CASRTQRTGPQHF. Complete variable domain (other parts from reference TRBV28 and TRBJ1-5): DVKVTQSSRYLVKRTGEKVFLECVQDMDHENMFWYRQDPGLGLRLIYFSYDVKMKEKGDIPEGYSVSREKKERFSLILESASTNQTSMYLCASRTQRTGPQHFGDGTRLSIL.